Reported below is one T cell receptor (beta chain). Its antigen is not known. The data stem from a study of T cells after posttransplantation cyclophosphamide. V lost 2 bases and J 5 bases, leaving 31 bases between the germline ends. Germline assignment: CDR1 SGHRS and CDR2 YFSETQ. This CDR3 is 20 amino acids long. On the day of bone marrow donation, the related graft donor provided peripheral blood. Study-wide results and limits: Recipient CMV seropositivity and CMV reactivation strongly tracked TRB clonality. Donor-recipient repertoire similarity was low at 1-2 months, rising over year one.

Sequencing was performed with immunoSEQ multiplex PCR; in TCRdb, only in-frame clones are kept and a portion is missing. The sample consists of about 22,000 clones, around 73% of them appearing once. The chain is built from TRBV5-1 and TRBJ1-1, with D perhaps TRBD1 (5 bases). The TCR was taken from a woman between 55 and 75 years old in good health, CMV-negative, and a related stem cell transplant donor. Sequencing was done on a sample of memory CD4+ T cells sorted from PBMCs. The CDR3 nucleotides are TGCGCCAGCAGCTTAAAATCCCCGCAAACGGGGGAAAAGGGGAGGACTGAAGCTTTCTTT. Its protein is CASSLKSPQTGEKGRTEAFF. The full variable domain, with the rest looked up from reference TRBV5-1 and TRBJ1-1, is KAGVTQTPRYLIKTRGQQVTLSCSPISGHRSVSWYQQTPGQGLQFLFEYFSETQRNKGNFPGRFSGRQFSNSRSEMNVSTLELGDSALYLCASSLKSPQTGEKGRTEAFFGQGTRLTVV.